This record looks at one TCR beta chain sequence and its context. Antigen specificity is unknown. Profiled with immunoSEQ multiplex PCR; TCRdb holds only in-frame clones, not every one. The repertoire holds roughly 2.1 million clones, with approximately 94% as singletons. The naive CD8 population came from CD45RO-negative cells selected for CCR7, without terminally differentiated effector memory CD45RA+ cells. Every donor, a Caucasian adult, lived in Nashville, Tennessee. The data were obtained in a study of shared clonotypes between healthy human individuals. Turning to the study itself: Aged 18 to 49, the donors were a couple of women and three men. Overall study findings and caveats: In this cohort, only blood was sampled, and tissue repertoires likely differ.

The CDR3 loop spans 13 amino acids. The V gene lost 7 bases and the J gene lost 4 bases, with 11 bases spanning the gap. Per germline, CDR1 MNHEY and CDR2 SMNVEV (reference sequence). The material sequenced was naive CD8+ T cells from PBMCs. This TCR was recovered from a man aged 18 to 30 in good health. Some clones in this sample may be carry-over from other donors' samples. The chain employs TRBV27 and TRBJ2-1; maybe TRBD2 (6 bases). CDR3 DNA sequence: TGTGCCAGCACCCGACTAGGTTACAATGAGCAGTTCTTC. It is translated as CASTRLGYNEQFF.